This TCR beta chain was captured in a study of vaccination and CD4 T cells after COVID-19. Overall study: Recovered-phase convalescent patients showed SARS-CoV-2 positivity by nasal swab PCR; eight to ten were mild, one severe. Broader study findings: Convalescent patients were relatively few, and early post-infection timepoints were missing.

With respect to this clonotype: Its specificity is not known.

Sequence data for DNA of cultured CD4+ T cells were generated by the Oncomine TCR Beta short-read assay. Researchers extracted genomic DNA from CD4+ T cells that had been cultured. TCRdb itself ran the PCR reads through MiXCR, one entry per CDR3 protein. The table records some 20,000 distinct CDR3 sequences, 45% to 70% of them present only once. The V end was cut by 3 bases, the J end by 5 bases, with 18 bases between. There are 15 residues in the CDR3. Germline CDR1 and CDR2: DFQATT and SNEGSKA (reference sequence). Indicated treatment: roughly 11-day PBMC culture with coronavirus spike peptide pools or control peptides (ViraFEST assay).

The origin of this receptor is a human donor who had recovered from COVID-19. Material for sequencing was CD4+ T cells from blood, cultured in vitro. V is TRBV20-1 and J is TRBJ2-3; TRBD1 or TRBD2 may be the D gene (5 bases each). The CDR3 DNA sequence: TGCAGTGCTAGGCTTCCCGGGGCGCTTTTAGATACGCAGTATTTT. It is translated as CSARLPGALLDTQYF.